In this sample, the clone carrying this T cell receptor (beta chain) turned up a few times. Its antigen is unidentified. The data derive from a study of blood T cells in healthy people across ages. The CDR3 spans 15 residues. V lost 4 bases, J lost 1 base, and 13 bases lay in between. The study, taken as a whole, reports: Possibly confounding the expanded clonotype changes was the fact that donor CMV status was unknown. Long-lived and aged donors differed, with more naive CD4+ cells and higher diversity in the long-lived. Roughly linearly, TCR beta diversity per million T cells fell as age increased.

Together with a sample-barcoded 5' primer, a J-beta primer mix was included in a second PCR lasting roughly 6 to 12 cycles. Each cDNA molecule carried a tag from a template-switch adaptor that contained 12 random nucleotides. TCRdb re-called the 5' RACE reads through MiXCR, storing one row per CDR3 protein. The repertoire has around 2 million distinct CDR3 sequences, around 42% of them found once; the top ten carry 23%. The chain employs TRBV12-3 or TRBV12-4 and TRBJ1-1; no firm D call. The sequence came from a human donor in good health. The sequencing sample was made of blood. The DNA of the CDR3 is TGTGCCAGCAGTTATTGGCGGGGATGGAACACTGAAGCTTTCTTT. This translates into CASSYWRGWNTEAFF.